The 27 T cell receptor beta chains below come from one sample, sequenced in a study of radiotherapy plus CTLA-4 blockade in lung cancer. Assay used: immunoSEQ multiplex PCR; TCRdb lists only in-frame clones, some missing. The table includes about 46,000 clones, roughly three quarters detected once. The sequenced sample was peripheral blood, obtained from a patient treated with radiotherapy plus ipilimumab. These receptors all stem from a human donor with non-small cell lung cancer who had a complete response to radiotherapy plus ipilimumab.

V usage is TRBV4-1 and J usage is TRBJ1-2; possibly TRBD1 for D (6 bases). This CDR3 comprises 18 residues. The V gene's germline CDR1 is MGHRA and CDR2 YSYEKL. V was clipped by 3 bases and J by 2 bases, with 22 bases between them. Here the CDR3 reads CASSHSGWGQARNYGYTF. The DNA of the CDR3 is TGCGCCAGCAGCCACTCCGGGTGGGGGCAGGCAAGGAACTATGGCTACACCTTC.

V usage is TRBV7-9 and J usage is TRBJ2-5; 7 bases line up with TRBD1. Trimming at V came to 4 bases and at J to 5 bases, leaving 13 bases not matched to a gene. Per the germline V gene, CDR1 is SEHNR and CDR2 is FQNEAQ (reference sequence). The CDR3 covers 16 residues. CDR3 coding DNA: TGTGCCAGCAGCTCTTCCGGACAGGAGGTTCTTGAGACCCAGTACTTC. Translation gives CASSSSGQEVLETQYF. Complete variable domain (other parts from reference TRBV7-9 and TRBJ2-5): DTGVSQNPRHKITKRGQNVTFRCDPISEHNRLYWYRQTLGQGPEFLTYFQNEAQLEKSRLLSDRFSAERPKGSFSTLEIQRTEQGDSAMYLCASSSSGQEVLETQYFGPGTRLLVL.

The chain recombines TRBV6-6 with TRBJ2-3; 10 positions match TRBD2. With V trimmed by 4 bases and J by 0 bases, 1 base remained unmatched. Germline lookup yields CDR1 MNHNY and CDR2 SVGAGI (reference sequence). CDR3 size: 15 residues. The CDR3 DNA follows: TGTGCCAGCAGTTTGACTAGCGGGAGCACAGATACGCAGTATTTT. It yields the protein CASSLTSGSTDTQYF.

V usage is TRBV6-5 and J usage is TRBJ1-1; TRBD1 agrees at 7 bases. The CDR3 covers 12 residues. Germline-derived CDR1 and CDR2 are MNHEY and SVGAGI. V lost 6 bases to trimming and J lost 12 bases; unmatched junction nucleotides: 10. The CDR3 bases are TGTGCCAGCAGGCCTAGACAGGGAACTACTTTCTTT. Protein: CASRPRQGTTFF.

This clone was detected once. V gene TRBV2 combines with J gene TRBJ1-1, with D unclear. Germline-derived CDR1 and CDR2 are SNHLY and FYNNEI. The CDR3 runs 14 residues. The V gene lost 2 bases and the J gene lost 1 base, with 8 bases spanning the gap. The CDR3 loop reads CASSELGRNTEAFF. The CDR3 region has the DNA TGTGCCAGCAGTGAATTGGGCAGGAACACTGAAGCTTTCTTT.

J is TRBJ2-1 and V is TRBV28; D not resolved. Germline V gives CDR1 MDHEN, CDR2 SYDVKM. V dropped 7 bases and J dropped 4 bases, with 11 bases sitting between them. This CDR3 is 13 amino acids long. CDR3 bases: TGTGCCAGCATCGCTCAGGTATACAATGAGCAGTTCTTC. Protein sequence: CASIAQVYNEQFF.

The chain is built from TRBV7-2 and TRBJ2-7; 8 nucleotides align to TRBD1. V shed 2 bases and J 3 bases; nucleotides not matched to a gene: 6. The CDR3 runs 15 residues. The germline V gene encodes CDR1 SGHTA and CDR2 FQGNSA. CDR3 in DNA: TGTGCCAGCAGCTTAAACAGGGGGACTCTCTACGAGCAGTACGTC. Translation gives CASSLNRGTLYEQYV.

About this clone: Different DNA sequences within this sample yield the same CDR3. The chain couples TRBV5-6 to TRBJ2-3; 8 nucleotides line up with TRBD2. The junction had 5 bases not matched to a gene; V was cut back by 2 bases and J by 3 bases. The CDR3 length is 15 residues. The germline gives CDR1 SGHDT, CDR2 YYEEEE. The DNA of the CDR3 is TGTGCCAGCAGCTTCCCGGGGGGGCCGACAGATACGCAGTATTTT. It yields the protein CASSFPGGPTDTQYF.

The rearrangement joins TRBV5-1 to TRBJ1-1; TRBD1 matches at 8 bases. Germline V CDR1 and CDR2: SGHRS, YFSETQ. This CDR3 comprises 14 residues. Germline trimming cut 0 bases from V and 7 bases from J; bases unmatched to any gene: 5. CDR3 DNA: TGCGCCAGCAGCTTGGTGGGACAGGTTGGTGAAGCTTTCTTT. This translates into CASSLVGQVGEAFF.

This clone appeared once. This rearrangement joins TRBV27 to TRBJ2-7; TRBD2 aligns across 16 bases. Germline V gene lookup returns CDR1 MNHEY and CDR2 SMNVEV (reference sequence). Losses at the gene ends were 5 bases for V and 4 bases for J; bases not matched to a gene: 2. The CDR3 is 15 amino acids. The CDR3 protein is CASSRGLAGGYEQYF. Here the CDR3 DNA reads TGTGCCAGCAGTCGGGGACTAGCGGGGGGGTACGAGCAGTACTTC.

The rearrangement joins TRBV9 to TRBJ2-3, with a weak D call TRBD1 (5 bases). Trimming cost V 2 bases and J 4 bases, with 8 bases left between them. Germline V gives CDR1 SGDLS, CDR2 YYNGEE. The CDR3 length is 13 residues. CDR3 coding DNA: TGTGCCAGCAGCGTGGGGCCCGCAGATACGCAGTATTTT. It translates to CASSVGPADTQYF.

The genes are TRBV18 and TRBJ1-2; D call uncertain. The CDR3 runs to 11 residues. The germline V gene encodes CDR1 KGHSH and CDR2 LQKENI. V gave up 2 bases and J gave up 7 bases, with 5 bases separating them. In DNA, the CDR3 is TGTGCCAGCTCACCAGAGGGTGGCTACACCTTC. Protein sequence: CASSPEGGYTF.

This sequence joins TRBV29-1 and TRBJ1-5, with D unclear. In germline, CDR1 is SQVTM, CDR2 ANQGSEA. With 5 bases removed from V and 3 bases from J, the gap between germline ends came to 8 bases. This CDR3 contains 12 residues. The CDR3 DNA is TGCAGCGTTTCTCGTCCCAATCAGCCCCAGCATTTT. Translating gives CSVSRPNQPQHF.

This sequence joins TRBV5-1 and TRBJ1-4; no definite D call. The CDR3 covers 14 residues. Trimming removed 0 bases from V and 1 base from J, with 4 bases in between. Germline CDR1 reads SGHRS; CDR2 reads YFSETQ. The CDR3 region is CASSLAKTNEKLFF. The CDR3 region has the DNA TGCGCCAGCAGCTTGGCTAAAACTAATGAAAAACTGTTTTTT.

V and J are TRBV19 and TRBJ2-5, with 13 bases identical to TRBD2. Matching the DNA end better, TRBJ2-7 makes the J call doubtful. Germline V CDR1 and CDR2: LNHDA, SQIVND (reference sequence). CDR3 size: 17 residues. The CDR3 here is CASRPTSGGSPIYEQYF. The CDR3 nucleotides are TGTGCCAGTAGACCGACTAGCGGGGGGTCGCCGATCTACGAGCAGTACTTC.

The rearrangement uses TRBV7-2 and TRBJ1-5; D is undetermined. The V end was cut by 4 bases, the J end by 0 bases, with 10 bases between. The germline V gene has CDR1 SGHTA and CDR2 FQGNSA. This CDR3 has 15 residues. This chain's CDR3 is CASSSDYYSNQPQHF. CDR3 DNA sequence: TGTGCCAGCAGCTCCGACTATTATAGCAATCAGCCCCAGCATTTT.

The V and J genes are TRBV7-2 and TRBJ2-2; 9 bases match TRBD1. J was trimmed by 3 bases and V by 6 bases; bases with no gene match: 5. Germline CDR1 is SGHTA and CDR2 is FQGNSA. CDR3 length: 15 residues. The CDR3 protein is CASRYRTGDTGELFF. The CDR3 region has the DNA TGTGCCAGCAGATATAGGACAGGGGACACCGGGGAGCTGTTTTTT.

This chain links TRBV6-6 with TRBJ1-4, with 9 bases that match TRBD1. The CDR3 consists of 16 residues. V gave up 7 bases and J gave up 0 bases; unmatched junction bases: 6. Per germline, CDR1 MNHNY and CDR2 SVGAGI (reference sequence). CDR3 protein: CASKIRQGATNEKLFF. CDR3 nucleotide sequence: TGTGCCAGCAAGATCAGACAGGGGGCAACTAATGAAAAACTGTTTTTT.

This rearrangement joins TRBV21-1 to TRBJ1-1. TRBV21-1 is labeled a pseudogene. The CDR3 runs to 12 residues. The CDR3 spells CASSNRSTEAFF. The CDR3 DNA follows: TGTGCCAGCAGCAATAGGAGCACTGAAGCTTTCTTT.

The chain uses TRBV5-5 and TRBJ1-5, with 7 bases fitting TRBD1. The V and J ends lost 4 bases and 6 bases, in that order; junction bases with no gene match: 13. The germline gives CDR1 SGHKS, CDR2 YYEKEE (reference sequence). The CDR3 consists of 16 residues. The CDR3 sequence is CASSRNPQGSSQPQHF. Here the CDR3 DNA reads TGTGCCAGCAGCCGAAATCCACAGGGGTCAAGTCAGCCCCAGCATTTT.

The chain employs TRBV4-3 and TRBJ1-2; D is possibly TRBD1 (6 bases). This CDR3 spans 15 amino acids. CDR1 is LGHNA and CDR2 is YSLEER in the germline V gene. V was clipped by 4 bases and J by 4 bases, with 16 bases between them. The CDR3 reads CASSPLGGLGYGYTF. In DNA form, the CDR3 reads TGCGCCAGCAGCCCCCTGGGGGGGCTTGGCTATGGCTACACCTTC.

The CDR3 loop reads CATSREADGDQPQHF. The CDR3 region has the DNA TGTGCCACCAGCAGAGAGGCGGATGGTGACCAGCCCCAGCATTTT. This chain uses TRBV15 with TRBJ1-5; D gene ambiguous. The V gene's germline CDR1 is LNHNV and CDR2 YYDKDF (reference sequence). V lost 0 bases, J lost 7 bases, and 13 bases lay in between. This CDR3 region has 15 residues.

CDR3 region: CASSETGDTEAFF. The CDR3 nucleotides read TGTGCCAGCAGCGAAACAGGGGACACTGAAGCTTTCTTT. The chain couples TRBV9 to TRBJ1-1, with TRBD1 identical over 7 bases. This CDR3 spans 13 amino acids. Germline-derived CDR1 and CDR2 are SGDLS and YYNGEE. The V segment lost 3 bases and the J segment 3 bases; nucleotides outside the gene matches: 2.

The rearrangement uses TRBV5-1 and TRBJ2-5; 10 bases fit TRBD2. V was clipped by 1 base and J by 0 bases; unmatched bases: 3. CDR3 size: 16 residues. Germline lookup yields CDR1 SGHRS and CDR2 YFSETQ. The CDR3 region is CASSLSTSGDQETQYF. The CDR3 nucleotides read TGCGCCAGCAGCTTGTCAACTAGCGGGGACCAAGAGACCCAGTACTTC.

V and J are TRBV4-1 and TRBJ2-3; D gene unclear. The V end was cut by 0 bases, the J end by 6 bases, with 7 bases between. Looked up from germline, CDR1 is MGHRA and CDR2 is YSYEKL. This CDR3 comprises 13 residues. CDR3 nucleotide sequence: TGCGCCAGCAGCCAAGACAGATCGGATACGCAGTATTTT. Its protein product is CASSQDRSDTQYF.

The rearrangement links TRBV27 to TRBJ2-2; D remains ambiguous. Per the germline V gene, CDR1 is MNHEY and CDR2 is SMNVEV (reference sequence). Trimming pared 3 bases from V and 6 bases from J, leaving 5 bases between. The CDR3 totals 12 residues. CDR3 loop: CASSFAAGELFF. The CDR3 coding sequence is TGTGCCAGCAGTTTCGCGGCCGGGGAGCTGTTTTTT.

This sequence joins TRBV27 and TRBJ1-2, with 9 positions matching TRBD1. Trimming took 5 bases from V and 4 from J; bases not matched to a gene: 5. Germline CDR1 is MNHEY and CDR2 is SMNVEV (reference sequence). This CDR3 region has 14 residues. This CDR3 is CASSGTGKGYGYTF. In nucleotides, the CDR3 is TGTGCCAGCAGTGGGACAGGGAAGGGCTATGGCTACACCTTC.